Given below is one TCR beta chain in context. Its recognized antigen is unknown. Base qualities are not at hand, and no much larger clone is one base apart. TCRbeta CDR3 regions were amplified from genomic DNA using the immunoSEQ Assay, a bias-controlled multiplex PCR. As for the authors' bioinformatics: The number of nucleated cells in each sample was estimated by amplification of reference gene primers within the assay. To quantify the absolute abundance of each unique TCRbeta CDR3 rearrangement, sequence reads were collapsed and filtered. For each sample, productive Simpson clonality was calculated by taking the square root of Simpson's diversity index across productive rearrangements. This is the immuneACCESS table as TCRdb keeps it, with only in-frame sequences that have V and J called. A part of the clones is gone; compared with another copy, unresolved V genes explain less than half, and the rest is unexplained. That table gives V, J and clone size, and the DNA gave D and trimming. The sample profile shows approximately 270,000 clones; 70% to 85% of them were found once. Together, the top ten hold 8.9% of the sample.

This entry is derived from a study of blood T cell repertoires in COVID-19 (TCRdb year 2020). About the investigation overall: Samples covering the acute and convalescent phases of COVID-19 were provided by collaborators in the United States, Italy and Spain. The material from the prospective study consisted of cDNA or gDNA derived from T cells, B-cell-depleted T cells, or PBMCs. The dataset comprised deeply sampled blood TCRbeta repertoires from subjects exposed to, actively infected with, or recovered from COVID-19. A freely available public database, intended as a resource for researchers studying the immune response to SARS-CoV-2, is where the repertoires were released. Samples came from the ongoing ImmuneRACE study (first 160 participants) plus 1,254 subjects from 6 global collaborators. Sample metadata almost always included a de-identified subject ID, COVID-19 status, age in years and sex. Where available, HLA class I and class II types were obtained from metadata supplied by the sample provider rather than from assay-based typing. Findings and caveats that apply to the study as a whole: The quantity of clinical and demographic metadata differed by source and by participant and was supplied without curation.

The collaborating institutions used their own protocols to collect whole blood in K2EDTA tubes. For TCRbeta analysis, collaborators shipped samples as frozen whole blood, isolated PBMCs, or DNA extracted from either of those sample types. Germline trimming: 3 bases from V, 1 base from J; junction bases outside gene matches: 4. The CDR3 runs 15 residues from the cysteine to the phenylalanine. Only the CDR3 DNA is retained, 45 bases long and in frame from the first base. CDR1 is given as LNHNV and CDR2 as YYDKDF, both from the germline V gene (reference sequence). Rearrangement joined TRBV15 to TRBJ2-7; TRBD1 agrees with 9 junctional bases. This receptor was taken from a man aged 80 or over with acute or convalescent COVID-19. The source material was peripheral blood. The encoded CDR3 is CATSRDGTGSYEQYF. The DNA sequence reads TGTGCCACCAGCAGGGACGGGACAGGGTCCTACGAGCAGTACTTC. Joined to the reference TRBV15 and TRBJ2-7 proteins, this CDR3 gives the full variable domain: DAMVIQNPRYQVTQFGKPVTLSCSQTLNHNVMYWYQQKSSQAPKLLFHYYDKDFNNEADTPDNFQSRRPNTSFCFLDIRSPGLGDTAMYLCATSRDGTGSYEQYFGPGTRLTVT.